The present entry profiles one T cell receptor beta chain with its context. From germline, CDR1 is MNHEY and CDR2 SMNVEV (reference sequence). The V end was cut by 7 bases, the J end by 1 base, with 13 bases between. CDR3 length: 14 amino acids. The data derive from a study of blood T cell repertoires in COVID-19. Study context: The United States, Italy and Spain were the sources of the acute and convalescent COVID-19 samples. Nucleic acid was either cDNA or gDNA, and it came from T cells, B-cell-depleted T cells, or PBMCs.

In the source study's methods: Estimated nucleated cell counts came from reference gene primer amplification. Profiling relied on immunoSEQ multiplex PCR, and the TCRdb table lists in-frame clones only, not all of them. Clone size and V and J calls were adopted from that table, with D and trimming inferred from the DNA. The data hold about 84,000 clones, with approximately 76% observed a single time. This receptor was identified in a man in his 70s with acute or convalescent COVID-19. This chain links TRBV27 with TRBJ1-1; the D is unclear. Sequencing input: peripheral blood. CDR3 sequence (DNA): TGTGCCAGCACTCTTCGCGGAGGGAACACTGAAGCTTTCTTT. Translating it yields CASTLRGGNTEAFF.